The 27 T cell receptor beta chains given below trace back to one sample, sequenced in a study of tissue T cells after allogeneic stem cell transplantation. This sample's time point: mouse harvest day 7 after allogeneic transplant. Each mouse received 10^7 T-cell-depleted marrow cells plus 10^6 splenic CD5+ T cells by tail vein. The method was immunoSEQ multiplex PCR; TCRdb's version includes in-frame clones alone and lacks a portion of them. The data show 7,500 or so clones, around half seen once. The sequencing input was lymph node tissue. The receptors stem from a female BALB/c mouse given C57BL/6 T cells with graft-versus-host disease after an allogeneic hematopoietic cell transplant.

Points on this clone: The genes are named according to mouse. The read comes to an end 1 residue before the CDR3 does, leaving the germline J gene to fill in the end. The chain links TRBV13-3 to TRBJ1-3, with TRBD1 as a possible D gene (6 bases). The germline gives CDR1 NNHDY, CDR2 SYVADS. With 5 bases removed from V and 0 bases from J, the gap between germline ends came to 6 bases. The CDR3 length is 13 residues. CDR3 in amino acids: CASRQGSGNTLYF. Partial CDR3 DNA: TGTGCCAGCAGACAGGGTTCTGGAAATACGCTCTAT.

This clone has only one observation. Mouse gene names and germline throughout. The CDR3 end is not reached by the read, which stops 1 residue before it; the germline J gene fills it in. This chain links TRBV3 with TRBJ1-2; D call uncertain. CDR1 and CDR2 from the germline V gene are SNHLY and FYNGKV (reference sequence). There are 13 residues in the CDR3. Trimming shortened V by 3 bases and J by 0 bases, and 5 bases separated the two germline ends. The sequenced CDR3 bases are TGTGCCAGCAGCTTTGTGGCAAACTCCGACTACACC. As protein: CASSFVANSDYT. The entire CDR3 protein is CASSFVANSDYTF.

With regard to this clone: Genes and germline are mouse. The read ends 1 residue shy of where the CDR3 ends; the end is completed using the germline J gene. The V call is TRBV12-1, the J call TRBJ2-7; D is perhaps TRBD1 or TRBD2 (5 bases each). The CDR3 spans 15 residues. Trimming removed 6 bases at V and 0 bases at J, with 17 bases between. CDR1 and CDR2 (germline): SGHSN, HYEKVE. This CDR3 reads CASGDAGVSSYEQYF. Partial CDR3 DNA: TGTGCCAGCGGTGATGCGGGGGTGAGCTCCTATGAACAGTAC.

As for this clone: Genes here carry mouse names. Read coverage stops 1 residue before the CDR3 terminus; the germline J gene supplies the remainder. This chain connects TRBV20 to TRBJ2-3; TRBD2 matches 12 bases. CDR1 is GFQATS and CDR2 is STVNSAI in the germline V gene. This CDR3 is built from 15 residues. Trimming took 4 bases from V and 1 from J; bases not matched to a gene: 3. CDR3 sequence: CGATDWGGRAETLYF. The CDR3 DNA, read in part, is TGTGGTGCTACTGACTGGGGGGGCCGTGCAGAAACGCTGTAT.

This clone was picked up a small number of times. Gene labels here are mouse ones. The CDR3 end lies 1 residue beyond the end of the read and is filled in from the germline J gene. V is TRBV13-1 and J is TRBJ1-3; D call uncertain. The germline gives CDR1 NSHNY, CDR2 SYGAGN. The CDR3 sequence is 15 residues long. Trimming shortened V by 0 bases and J by 0 bases, and 7 bases separated the two germline ends. CDR3 loop: CASSDAPNSGNTLYF. The covered CDR3 bases are TGTGCCAGCAGTGATGCACCAAATTCTGGAAATACGCTCTAT.

As concerns this clone: The genes are named according to mouse. The read terminates 1 residue ahead of where the CDR3 ends, so the germline J gene completes it. The chain uses TRBV26 and TRBJ1-3; 7 bases agree with TRBD1. Germline V CDR1 and CDR2: KGHPV, FQNQEV (reference sequence). The ends lost 6 bases at V and 0 bases at J; junction bases unmatched: 2. CDR3 length equals 14 residues. The CDR3 here is CASRTGISGNTLYF. Incomplete CDR3 DNA: TGTGCCAGCAGGACAGGGATTTCTGGAAATACGCTCTAT.

This clone was picked up a small number of times. All gene names here are mouse names. The read finishes 1 residue shy of the CDR3 end, and the germline J gene is used to complete it. The rearrangement links TRBV13-2 to TRBJ1-3, with a tentative D call TRBD1 (5 bases). CDR3 length: 15 amino acids. Trimming stripped 3 bases from V and 0 bases from J, with 10 bases between. CDR1 and CDR2 from the germline V gene are NNHNN and SYGAGS (reference sequence). CDR3 sequence: CASGGTSTSGNTLYF. The CDR3 bases that were read are TGTGCCAGCGGTGGGACATCTACTTCTGGAAATACGCTCTAT.

In this sample, this clone turned up a few times. Gene names are the mouse ones. The CDR3 end lies 1 residue beyond the end of the read and is filled in from the germline J gene. The genes are TRBV26 and TRBJ2-2; D is ambiguous. CDR1 and CDR2 (germline): KGHPV, FQNQEV (reference sequence). Deletions cut 2 bases from V and 1 base from J, with 2 bases between. CDR3 size: 13 residues. The covered CDR3 bases are TGTGCCAGCAGTCTGATAAACACCGGGCAGCTCTAC. Residues: CASSLINTGQLY. The full CDR3 reads CASSLINTGQLYF.

This clone has a single count. The genes are named according to mouse. The CDR3 goes on 1 residue after the read ends, and that part is filled in from the germline J gene. V and J are TRBV1 and TRBJ1-6, with D possibly TRBD1 on 5 matching bases. TRBJ1-6 is an open reading frame, and its role is uncertain. CDR1 is NSQYPW and CDR2 is LRSPGD in the germline V gene (reference sequence). The CDR3 loop spans 15 amino acids. The ends were cut back, 2 bases at V and 3 bases at J, with 8 bases in the middle. Partial CDR3 DNA: TGCACCTGCAGTGCACTCGGGGGCTATAATTCGCCCCTCTAC. Its translation is CTCSALGGYNSPLY. The whole CDR3 is CTCSALGGYNSPLYF.

Concerning this clone: All gene names here are mouse names. Partial CDR3 DNA: TGCTCCGGCAGTCAATCCGCCAGAAACACCGGGCAGCTCTAC. It translates to CSGSQSARNTGQLY. The whole CDR3 reads CSGSQSARNTGQLYF. This sequence joins TRBV23 and TRBJ2-2; TRBD1, as called in the table, went unchecked against the DNA. The CDR3 end falls 1 residue outside the read, so it is completed with the germline J gene. The CDR3 length is 15 residues. From germline, CDR1 is KGHTA and CDR2 FQNQQP.

To note about this clone: Gene names and germline refer to mouse. The CDR3 goes on 1 residue after the read ends, and that part is filled in from the germline J gene. J is TRBJ2-4 and V is TRBV3, with D perhaps matching TRBD1 (7 bases). Looked up from germline, CDR1 is SNHLY and CDR2 is FYNGKV (reference sequence). V was pared by 2 bases and J by 2 bases, with 8 bases between. The CDR3 totals 14 residues. The covered CDR3 bases are TGTGCCAGCAGCTTAAGGGGGCCTCAAAACACCTTGTAC. Its protein product is CASSLRGPQNTLY. The CDR3 as a whole reads CASSLRGPQNTLYF.

A note on this clone: Gene names denote mouse genes. The sequenced fragment ends 1 residue before the CDR3 boundary, so the rest is inferred from the germline J gene. This chain uses TRBV31 with TRBJ2-7; tentatively, D is TRBD2 (6 bases). V gave up 0 bases and J gave up 0 bases, with 9 bases separating them. Germline values: CDR1 GKSSPN, CDR2 SITVG. CDR3 length equals 14 residues. CDR3 sequence reads: CAWSLPGVSYEQYF. Incomplete CDR3 DNA: TGTGCCTGGAGTCTACCTGGGGTCTCCTATGAACAGTAC.

About this clone itself: The genes are named according to mouse. The read ends 1 residue early relative to the CDR3; the germline J gene fills the gap. The V and J genes are TRBV26 and TRBJ2-2; D is perhaps TRBD2 (7 bases). Germline lookup yields CDR1 KGHPV and CDR2 FQNQEV (reference sequence). Trimming took 2 bases from V and 2 from J, leaving 9 bases between them. The CDR3 runs 15 residues. Incomplete CDR3 DNA: TGTGCCAGCAGTCTGGGGGGGCTGAACACCGGGCAGCTCTAC. It codes for CASSLGGLNTGQLY. The CDR3 as a whole reads CASSLGGLNTGQLYF. Complete variable domain (other parts from reference TRBV26 and TRBJ2-2): NSKVIQTPRYLVKGQGQKAKMRCIPEKGHPVVFWYQQNKNNEFKFLINFQNQEVLQQIDMTEKRFSAECPSNSPCSLEIQSSEAGDSALYLCASSLGGLNTGQLYFGEGSKLTVL.

Remarks on this clone: Germline and genes here are mouse. The sequence runs out 1 residue before the end of the CDR3; the remainder is reconstructed from the germline J gene. The V call is TRBV16, the J call TRBJ2-4; 7 bases are shared with TRBD2. The germline V gene encodes CDR1 SGHSA and CDR2 FRNQAP. The CDR3 runs to 16 residues. Trimming took 1 base from V and 0 from J; bases not matched to a gene: 4. This CDR3 reads CASSLGGGNSQNTLYF. The CDR3 bases that were read are TGTGCAAGCAGCTTAGGGGGGGGGAATAGTCAAAACACCTTGTAC.

Notes on this clone: Mouse germline and gene names are used. The read stops 1 residue short of the end of the CDR3; the missing end is completed from the germline J gene. The chain couples TRBV3 to TRBJ2-5, with 7 bases lining up with TRBD2. Germline values: CDR1 SNHLY, CDR2 FYNGKV (reference sequence). J gave up 2 bases and V 6 bases, and 5 bases lay outside the gene matches. This CDR3 has 14 residues. CDR3 DNA (partial): TGTGCCAGCAGTTCGACTGGGTCCCAAGACACCCAGTAC. It specifies CASSSTGSQDTQY. The whole CDR3 sequence reads CASSSTGSQDTQYF. Full variable domain (outside the CDR3, taken from reference TRBV3 and TRBJ2-5): GPKVLQIPSHQIIDMGQMVTLNCDPVSNHLYFYWYKQILGQQMEFLVNFYNGKVMEKSKLFKDQFSVERPDGSYFTLKIQPTALEDSAVYFCASSSTGSQDTQYFGPGTRLLVL.

With regard to this clone: Germline and genes: mouse. With the read ending 1 residue before the CDR3 end, the germline J gene is used to fill in that end. The genes are TRBV4 and TRBJ2-5; possibly TRBD1 for D (6 bases). Germline values: CDR1 LGHDT, CDR2 YNNKQL (reference sequence). This CDR3 is built from 13 residues. The V end was cut by 3 bases, the J end by 4 bases, with 8 bases between. The CDR3 protein is CASSYRDKDTQYF. The CDR3 bases that were read are TGTGCCAGCAGCTACCGGGACAAAGACACCCAGTAC.

A remark on this clone: Gene names and germline match the mouse. The read ends 1 residue early relative to the CDR3; the germline J gene fills the gap. V and J are TRBV3 and TRBJ2-7; D is possibly TRBD1 or TRBD2 (5 bases each). The CDR3 runs to 14 residues. Germline CDR1 SNHLY, CDR2 FYNGKV (reference sequence). Trimming removed 5 bases from V and 2 bases from J, with 13 bases in between. The CDR3 DNA, read in part, is TGTGCCAGCAGCCAAGAGAGGGGCCCCTATGAACAGTAC. Its protein is CASSQERGPYEQY. The complete CDR3 sequence is CASSQERGPYEQYF.

In regard to this clone: Gene names are the mouse ones. The covered CDR3 bases are TGTGCCAGCAGTCCCCGACAGGGCTACAACCAGGCTCCGCTT. It specifies CASSPRQGYNQAPL. The whole CDR3 reads CASSPRQGYNQAPLF. The chain uses TRBV24 and TRBJ1-5; 7 positions agree with TRBD1. The read gets to within 1 residue of the CDR3 end, and the germline J gene fills in the rest. The CDR3 has 15 residues. J gave up 2 bases and V 4 bases, and 5 bases lay outside the gene matches. Germline loops: CDR1 KGHTA, CDR2 FRNEEI.

As to this clone: The germline and genes are mouse ones. The missing CDR3 end, 1 residue past where the read stops, is filled in from the germline J gene. V and J are TRBV14 and TRBJ2-2; 9 nucleotides agree with TRBD1. The CDR3 loop spans 16 amino acids. The V gene end was trimmed by 5 bases and the J gene end by 1 base; junction bases not matched to a gene: 6. Germline V gene sequence: CDR1 SGHDT, CDR2 FRDEAV. The DNA read from the CDR3 is TGTGCCAGCAGCCCCCCGACAGGGGGAAACACCGGGCAGCTCTAC. This sequence encodes CASSPPTGGNTGQLY. The full CDR3 protein reads CASSPPTGGNTGQLYF.

Remarks on this clone: Germline and genes here are mouse. The read finishes 1 residue shy of the CDR3 end, and the germline J gene is used to complete it. The chain carries TRBV26 and TRBJ1-4; D is perhaps TRBD1 (6 bases). Germline-derived CDR1 and CDR2 are KGHPV and FQNQEV (reference sequence). This CDR3 is built from 14 residues. V lost 6 bases, J lost 0 bases, and 8 bases lay in between. The CDR3 protein is CASSRQVSNERLFF. The CDR3 DNA, read in part, is TGTGCCAGCAGCCGACAGGTTTCCAACGAAAGATTATTT.

A remark on this clone: Mouse gene names apply. The read finishes 1 residue shy of the CDR3 end, and the germline J gene is used to complete it. The chain uses TRBV26 and TRBJ1-3; TRBD1 agrees at 7 bases. CDR3 length: 14 amino acids. The J segment lost 1 base and the V segment lost 4 bases, leaving 1 base of the junction unmatched. CDR1 is KGHPV, CDR2 FQNQEV, per germline (reference sequence). Here the CDR3 reads CASSPTGSGNTLYF. The sequenced CDR3 bases are TGTGCCAGCAGTCCGACAGGGTCTGGAAATACGCTCTAT.

This clone was detected only a few times. All gene names here are mouse names. The read ends 1 residue before the CDR3 terminus; that terminus is restored from the germline J gene. The genes are TRBV1 and TRBJ2-3; 12 bases match TRBD2. The CDR3 is made up of 15 amino acids. The junction had 2 bases not matched to a gene; V was cut back by 4 bases and J by 3 bases. The germline CDR1 and CDR2 sequences are NSQYPW and LRSPGD (reference sequence). The covered CDR3 bases are TGCACCTGCAGTGGACTGGGGGGGCGGGCAGAAACGCTGTAT. Translated, it gives CTCSGLGGRAETLY. The CDR3 in its entirety is CTCSGLGGRAETLYF.

As concerns this clone: The genes are named according to mouse. Partial CDR3 DNA: TGTGCCAGCAGCGTCACCAGGGCCACCGGGCAGCTCTAC. Residues: CASSVTRATGQLY. The whole CDR3 is CASSVTRATGQLYF. The V gene is TRBV3, the J gene TRBJ2-2; a weak D match, TRBD1 (5 bases). The read terminates 1 residue ahead of where the CDR3 ends, so the germline J gene completes it. The V gene lost 5 bases and the J gene lost 4 bases, with 11 bases spanning the gap. This CDR3 has 14 amino acids. CDR1 SNHLY and CDR2 FYNGKV come from the germline V gene (reference sequence).

With regard to this clone: Mouse germline and gene names are used. Sequencing ends 1 residue short of the CDR3 end; the germline J gene provides the rest. The gene calls are TRBV1 and TRBJ2-5; D perhaps matches TRBD1 (6 bases). Germline CDR1 is NSQYPW and CDR2 is LRSPGD (reference sequence). The CDR3 is 15 residues long. Trimming removed 1 base from V and 3 bases from J, with 11 bases in between. CDR3 bases read: TGCACCTGCAGTGCAGCCAGACAGGAGCAAGACACCCAGTAC. Its protein product is CTCSAARQEQDTQY. The full CDR3 sequence reads CTCSAARQEQDTQYF.

Of note for this clone: Gene labels here are mouse ones. The read ends 1 residue shy of where the CDR3 ends; the end is completed using the germline J gene. This chain uses TRBV23 with TRBJ2-4; the table's D call, TRBD2, was not checked against the DNA. Germline CDR1 KGHTA, CDR2 FQNQQP. This CDR3 comprises 15 residues. CDR3 sequence: CSSSPTGGAWNTLYF. The sequenced CDR3 bases are TGCTCCAGCAGTCCGACTGGGGGGGCGTGGAACACCTTGTAC.

For this clone: Mouse germline and gene names are used. The read comes to an end 1 residue before the CDR3 does, leaving the germline J gene to fill in the end. Different DNA sequences within this sample yield the same CDR3. The V gene is TRBV26, the J gene TRBJ1-2; 10 nucleotides align to TRBD1. The CDR3 consists of 14 residues. The V segment lost 4 bases and the J segment 3 bases; nucleotides outside the gene matches: 2. Germline V gene lookup returns CDR1 KGHPV and CDR2 FQNQEV (reference sequence). CDR3 sequence: CASSRDRGDSDYTF. The DNA read from the CDR3 is TGTGCCAGCAGTCGGGACAGGGGAGACTCCGACTACACC.

For this clone: Gene names denote mouse genes. The read terminates 1 residue ahead of where the CDR3 ends, so the germline J gene completes it. This sequence joins TRBV15 and TRBJ2-5, with unresolved D. Germline V gene data show CDR1 as SGHND and CDR2 as FRSKSL. V lost 3 bases and J 5 bases, leaving 6 bases between the germline ends. CDR3 length: 12 amino acids. CDR3 region: CASSFLGDTQYF. CDR3 bases read: TGTGCCAGCAGTTTTTTGGGAGACACCCAGTAC.